One sample yielded the 21 T cell receptor beta chains listed below, sequenced in a study of regulatory T cells in long-lasting Graves disease. Time point noted: newly diagnosed GD, antithyroid drugs for less than 3 months. From PBMCs, RNA was extracted and then used to make the TCR library. HTBI primers from iRepertoire and Arm-PCR of CDR3 regions yielded the TCR beta libraries. TCRdb used MiXCR to reprocess the multiplex PCR reads, holding one entry per CDR3 protein. The profile covers 200,000 to 250,000 distinct CDR3 sequences, with approximately 19% appearing a single time and approximately 12% taken by the ten largest. The data also belong to a second study, concerning T cells in Graves' hyperthyroidism and ophthalmopathy.

The specimen was peripheral blood mononuclear cells (PBMCs), collected at new diagnosis, from a patient treated with antithyroid drugs. These receptors all stem from a woman younger than 45 with Graves disease.

To note about this clonotype: A much larger clone differs from this one at a single base, so this may be a read error. The V call is TRBV6-2 or TRBV6-3, the J call TRBJ1-5; possibly TRBD1 for D (5 bases). The V gene's germline CDR1 is MNHEY and CDR2 SVGEGT. The CDR3 runs 10 residues. The CDR3 DNA reads as TGTGCCAGCGGGACGGAGCCCCAGCGTTTT. It translates to CASGTEPQRF.

In this sample, this clonotype turned up many times. This chain joins TRBV3-1 and TRBJ2-1; D is possibly TRBD1 or TRBD2 (5 bases each). The germline gives CDR1 LGHDT, CDR2 YNNKEL (reference sequence). V lost 4 bases and J lost 2, with 12 bases in between. The CDR3 extends over 15 amino acids. CDR3 in amino acids: CASSRDGTTYNEQFF. In nucleotides, the CDR3 is TGTGCCAGCAGCCGTGACGGGACGACCTACAATGAGCAGTTCTTC.

This clonotype was seen at least ten times. The chain joins TRBV30 to TRBJ2-3, with D possibly being TRBD1 (6 bases). Trimming stripped 7 bases from V and 3 bases from J, with 14 bases between. The CDR3 is 13 residues long. CDR1 and CDR2 from the germline V gene are GTSNPN and SVGIG (reference sequence). CDR3 nucleotides: TGTGCCTCCCGGGACATGGGGACAGATACGCAGTATTTT. Amino acid sequence: CASRDMGTDTQYF.

The rearrangement uses TRBV27 and TRBJ1-1; D is perhaps TRBD1 (5 bases). Germline V gene lookup returns CDR1 MNHEY and CDR2 SMNVEV (reference sequence). Trimming stripped 5 bases from V and 4 bases from J, with 17 bases between. This CDR3 comprises 15 residues. Here the CDR3 reads CASSVLAGGVTEAFF. DNA of the CDR3: TGTGCCAGCAGTGTTCTAGCGGGAGGGGTCACTGAAGCTTTCTTT.

The V call is TRBV3-1, the J call TRBJ2-5, with D perhaps matching TRBD2 (5 bases). The CDR3 sequence is 12 residues long. The V and J ends lost 4 bases and 9 bases respectively, with 12 bases between them. Germline CDR1 and CDR2: LGHDT and YNNKEL (reference sequence). The CDR3 region has the DNA TGTGCCAGCAGCCCGTTAGTGAGGGCCCAGTACTTC. The encoded protein is CASSPLVRAQYF.

The V and J genes are TRBV28 and TRBJ1-4; D gene uncertain. The CDR3 consists of 12 residues. Per the germline V gene, CDR1 is MDHEN and CDR2 is SYDVKM. The V end was cut by 6 bases, the J end by 2 bases, with 4 bases between. In DNA form, the CDR3 reads TGTGCCAGCAGGGCTACTAATGAAAAACTGTTTTTT. Its protein is CASRATNEKLFF.

V gene TRBV2 combines with J gene TRBJ1-1; unclear D gene. V was shortened by 0 bases and J by 1 base, with 6 bases between the two germline ends. The CDR3 covers 14 residues. The germline CDR1 and CDR2 sequences are SNHLY and FYNNEI. DNA for the CDR3: TGTGCCAGCAGTGAAGCGGGCCAGAACACTGAAGCTTTCTTT. Its protein product is CASSEAGQNTEAFF.

This clonotype showed up many times. V is TRBV11-2 and J is TRBJ2-1; perhaps TRBD2 as D (6 bases). The CDR3 totals 14 residues. Between the trimmed V and J ends, which lost 0 bases and 6 bases, there was a span of 9 bases. CDR1 and CDR2 from the germline V gene are SGHAT and FQNNGV. This chain's CDR3 is CASSLDSGGNEQFF. The CDR3 bases are TGTGCCAGCAGCTTAGATTCCGGGGGCAATGAGCAGTTCTTC.

There are many counts of this clonotype. The chain combines TRBV9 with TRBJ1-5; D is undetermined. The V end was cut by 0 bases, the J end by 2 bases, with 9 bases between. The CDR3 length is 15 residues. From germline, CDR1 is SGDLS and CDR2 YYNGEE. CDR3 coding DNA: TGTGCCAGCAGCGTAGGAGGGTCGGGCAATCAGCCCCAGCATTTT. As protein: CASSVGGSGNQPQHF. Complete variable domain (other parts from reference TRBV9 and TRBJ1-5): DSGVTQTPKHLITATGQRVTLRCSPRSGDLSVYWYQQSLDQGLQFLIQYYNGEERAKGNILERFSAQQFPDLHSELNLSSLELGDSALYFCASSVGGSGNQPQHFGDGTRLSIL.

This clonotype was seen more than once but under ten times. A much larger clone lies a single base off, so this may be a read error. The chain uses TRBV30 and TRBJ1-2; D call uncertain. The CDR3 runs to 12 residues. Germline loops: CDR1 GTSNPN, CDR2 SVGIG (reference sequence). The ends were cut back, 5 bases at V and 4 bases at J, with 11 bases in the middle. The CDR3 spells CAWRKAGYGYTF. The CDR3 DNA sequence: TGTGCCTGGCGTAAGGCAGGCTATGGCTACACCTTC.

This clonotype was picked up many times. The chain links TRBV28 to TRBJ2-5; 8 bases fit TRBD1. Trimming at V came to 3 bases and at J to 3 bases, leaving 3 bases not matched to a gene. Germline assignment: CDR1 MDHEN and CDR2 SYDVKM. The CDR3 totals 14 residues. CDR3 sequence (DNA): TGTGCCAGCAGTTTTCTGACAGGGGAAGAGACCCAGTACTTC. Its translation: CASSFLTGEETQYF.

At least ten counts were recorded for this clonotype. The chain couples TRBV5-1 to TRBJ2-5; no clear D gene. CDR3 length: 14 amino acids. Between the trimmed V and J ends, which lost 0 bases and 0 bases, there was a span of 6 bases. The germline CDR1 and CDR2 sequences are SGHRS and YFSETQ. DNA for the CDR3: TGCGCCAGCAGCTTGGTGGCGTACCAAGAGACCCAGTACTTC. Residues: CASSLVAYQETQYF.

The rearrangement joins TRBV4-1 to TRBJ2-7; 10 bases match TRBD1. The V segment lost 0 bases and the J segment 3 bases; nucleotides outside the gene matches: 5. The CDR3 has 16 amino acids. Germline V gene lookup returns CDR1 MGHRA and CDR2 YSYEKL. CDR3 sequence (DNA): TGCGCCAGCAGCCAAGAACGGACAGGGGGAGTCTACGAGCAGTACTTC. Protein product: CASSQERTGGVYEQYF.

This clonotype has ten or more counts. This rearrangement joins TRBV28 to TRBJ2-3; no reliable D call. The length of the CDR3 is 14 residues. Trimming left V 4 bases short and J 1 base short, with 9 bases between. Germline-derived CDR1 and CDR2 are MDHEN and SYDVKM. CDR3 nucleotides: TGTGCCAGCAGTTCCTCTGGGGGCACAGATACGCAGTATTTT. Translated, it gives CASSSSGGTDTQYF.

This clonotype came up a few times. The junction and the germline gene differ at one end; a read error may be behind it. The chain is built from TRBV19 and TRBJ1-1; possible D gene TRBD1, 5 bases. The germline V gene has CDR1 LNHDA and CDR2 SQIVND (reference sequence). The CDR3 has 15 residues. CDR3 sequence: CASNIVQASITEAFF. CDR3 DNA: TGTGCCAGTAATATAGTACAGGCCTCGATCACTGAAGCTTTCTTT.

This clonotype was counted ten times or more. The chain couples TRBV20-1 to TRBJ1-4; 9 bases are shared with TRBD1. This CDR3 region has 14 residues. In germline, CDR1 is DFQATT, CDR2 SNEGSKA (reference sequence). The trim removed 5 bases at V and 2 bases at J, leaving 3 bases unmatched. The CDR3 bases are TGCAGTGCTCAAACAGGGGGCACTAATGAAAAACTGTTTTTT. Protein product: CSAQTGGTNEKLFF.

This clonotype was observed many times. The chain links TRBV12-3 or TRBV12-4 to TRBJ1-5; TRBD1 matches at 7 bases. The CDR3 has 13 amino acids. V trimming: 6 bases; J trimming: 3 bases; junction bases outside the gene matches: 2. Here the CDR3 reads CASRGQINQPQHF. CDR3 nucleotides: TGTGCCAGCAGGGGACAGATCAATCAGCCCCAGCATTTT.

There are many counts of this clonotype. The chain is built from TRBV5-1 and TRBJ1-1, with D perhaps TRBD1 (5 bases). The V end lost 0 bases, the J end lost 4 bases, and 13 bases lay between the germline ends. The length of the CDR3 is 15 residues. The V gene's germline CDR1 is SGHRS and CDR2 YFSETQ. CDR3 amino acids: CASSLEPGIGTEAFF. The CDR3 DNA reads TGCGCCAGCAGCTTGGAACCAGGGATCGGCACTGAAGCTTTCTTT.

This clonotype was seen ten or more times. This chain joins TRBV27 and TRBJ1-1; no definite D call. Germline loops: CDR1 MNHEY, CDR2 SMNVEV (reference sequence). This CDR3 is 15 amino acids long. Trimming removed 2 bases from V and 2 bases from J, with 12 bases in between. DNA for the CDR3: TGTGCCAGCAGTTTAGTTCCTCCATTAAACACTGAAGCTTTCTTT. Its translation is CASSLVPPLNTEAFF.

The chain joins TRBV6-1 to TRBJ2-3; D possibly matches TRBD1 or TRBD2 (5 bases each). V lost 5 bases and J lost 5, with 14 bases in between. Germline V gene sequence: CDR1 MNHNS, CDR2 SASEGT. CDR3 length equals 14 residues. The CDR3 nucleotides read TGTGCCAGCAGTCGCAACCGGGGCCTAGATACGCAGTATTTT. Translating gives CASSRNRGLDTQYF.

Regarding this clonotype: At one of its ends the junction is not consistent with the germline gene, which may arise from a read error. The chain is built from TRBV7-9 and TRBJ2-7; perhaps TRBD1 as D (5 bases). This CDR3 region has 14 residues. From germline, CDR1 is SEHNR and CDR2 FQNEAQ (reference sequence). The CDR3 sequence: CANSSRQSPYEQYF. The DNA of the CDR3 is TGTGCCAACAGCTCCCGACAGAGCCCCTACGAGCAGTACTTC.